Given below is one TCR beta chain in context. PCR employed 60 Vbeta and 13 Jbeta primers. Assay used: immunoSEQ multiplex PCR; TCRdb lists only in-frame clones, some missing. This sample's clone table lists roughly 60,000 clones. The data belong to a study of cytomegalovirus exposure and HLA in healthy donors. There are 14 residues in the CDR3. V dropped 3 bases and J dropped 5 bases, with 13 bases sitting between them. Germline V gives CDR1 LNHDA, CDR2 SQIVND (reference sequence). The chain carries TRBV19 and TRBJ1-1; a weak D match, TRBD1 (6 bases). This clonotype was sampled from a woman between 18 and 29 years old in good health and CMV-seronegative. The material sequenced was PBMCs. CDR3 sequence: CASSIGAGVTEAFF. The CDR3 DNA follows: TGTGCCAGTAGTATCGGGGCAGGGGTTACTGAAGCTTTCTTT.